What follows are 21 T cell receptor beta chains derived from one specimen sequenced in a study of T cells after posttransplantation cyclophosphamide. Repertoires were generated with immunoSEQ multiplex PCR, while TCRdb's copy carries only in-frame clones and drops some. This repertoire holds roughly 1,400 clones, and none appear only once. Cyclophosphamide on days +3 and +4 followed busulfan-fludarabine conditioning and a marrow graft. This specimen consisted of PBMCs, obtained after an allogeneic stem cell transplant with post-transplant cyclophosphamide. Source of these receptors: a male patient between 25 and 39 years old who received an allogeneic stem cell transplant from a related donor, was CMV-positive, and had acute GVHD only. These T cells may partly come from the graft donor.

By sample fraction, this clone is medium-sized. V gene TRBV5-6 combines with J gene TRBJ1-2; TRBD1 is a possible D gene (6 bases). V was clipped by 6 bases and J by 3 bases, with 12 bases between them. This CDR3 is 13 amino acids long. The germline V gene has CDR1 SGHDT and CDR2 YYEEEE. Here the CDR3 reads CASMQQGHYGYTF. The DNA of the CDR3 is TGTGCCAGCATGCAACAGGGCCACTATGGCTACACCTTC.

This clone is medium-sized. CDR3: CASSTETNTGELFF. DNA for the CDR3: TGTGCCAGCAGTACCGAGACAAACACCGGGGAGCTGTTTTTT. V is TRBV27 and J is TRBJ2-2; D unresolved. In germline, CDR1 is MNHEY, CDR2 SMNVEV (reference sequence). Trimming shortened V by 5 bases and J by 2 bases, and 9 bases separated the two germline ends. The CDR3 consists of 14 residues.

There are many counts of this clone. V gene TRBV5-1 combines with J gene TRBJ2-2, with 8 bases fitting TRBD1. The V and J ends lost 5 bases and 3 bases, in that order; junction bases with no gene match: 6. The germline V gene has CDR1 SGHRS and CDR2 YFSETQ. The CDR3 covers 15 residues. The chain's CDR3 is CASRDRELDTGELFF. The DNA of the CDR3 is TGCGCCAGCAGGGACAGGGAACTGGACACCGGGGAGCTGTTTTTT.

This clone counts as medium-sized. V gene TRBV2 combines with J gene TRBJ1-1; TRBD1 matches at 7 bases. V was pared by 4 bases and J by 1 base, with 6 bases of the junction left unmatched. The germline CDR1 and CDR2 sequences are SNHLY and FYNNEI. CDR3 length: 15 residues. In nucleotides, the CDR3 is TGTGCCAGCAGTGTCGGGACAGCCGCGAACACTGAAGCTTTCTTT. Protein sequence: CASSVGTAANTEAFF.

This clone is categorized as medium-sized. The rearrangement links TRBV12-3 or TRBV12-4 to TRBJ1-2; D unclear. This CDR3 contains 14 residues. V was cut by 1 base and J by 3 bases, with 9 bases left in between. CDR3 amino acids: CASSLGRLYYGYTF. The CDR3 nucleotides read TGTGCCAGCAGTTTAGGCAGACTTTACTATGGCTACACCTTC.

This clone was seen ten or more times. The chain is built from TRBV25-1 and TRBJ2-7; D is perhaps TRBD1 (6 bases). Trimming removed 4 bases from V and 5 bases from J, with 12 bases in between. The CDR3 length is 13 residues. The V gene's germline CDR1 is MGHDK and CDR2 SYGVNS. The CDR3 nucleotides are TGTGCCAGCAGTGTCAGGGGATCCGACGAGCAGTACTTC. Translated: CASSVRGSDEQYF.

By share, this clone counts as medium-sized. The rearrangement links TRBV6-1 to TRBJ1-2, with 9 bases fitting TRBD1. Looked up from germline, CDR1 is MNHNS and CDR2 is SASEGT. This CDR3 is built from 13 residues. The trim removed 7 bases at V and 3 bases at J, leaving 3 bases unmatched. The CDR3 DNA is TGTGCCAGCATGGACAGGGGCGACTATGGCTACACCTTC. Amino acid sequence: CASMDRGDYGYTF.

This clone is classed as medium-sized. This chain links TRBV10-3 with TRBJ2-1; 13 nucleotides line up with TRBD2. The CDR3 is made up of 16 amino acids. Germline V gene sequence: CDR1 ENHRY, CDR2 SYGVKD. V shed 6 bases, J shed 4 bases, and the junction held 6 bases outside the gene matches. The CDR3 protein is CAISPPGLAGYNEQFF. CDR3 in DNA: TGTGCCATCAGCCCCCCGGGACTAGCGGGGTACAATGAGCAGTTCTTC.

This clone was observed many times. The CDR3 protein is CSVEDQGVVTQYF. CDR3 coding DNA: TGCAGCGTTGAAGATCAGGGGGTGGTTACGCAGTATTTT. The chain carries TRBV29-1 and TRBJ2-3; 7 bases agree with TRBD1. Germline-derived CDR1 and CDR2 are SQVTM and ANQGSEA. V shed 0 bases, J shed 8 bases, and the junction held 5 bases outside the gene matches. This CDR3 comprises 13 residues.

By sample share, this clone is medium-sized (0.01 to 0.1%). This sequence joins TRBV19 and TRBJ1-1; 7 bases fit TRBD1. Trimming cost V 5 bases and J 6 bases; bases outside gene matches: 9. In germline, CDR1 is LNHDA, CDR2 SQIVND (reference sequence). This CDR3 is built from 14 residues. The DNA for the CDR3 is TGTGCCAGTAGTGCCAGACAGGGAGGCCCTGAAGCTTTCTTT. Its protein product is CASSARQGGPEAFF.

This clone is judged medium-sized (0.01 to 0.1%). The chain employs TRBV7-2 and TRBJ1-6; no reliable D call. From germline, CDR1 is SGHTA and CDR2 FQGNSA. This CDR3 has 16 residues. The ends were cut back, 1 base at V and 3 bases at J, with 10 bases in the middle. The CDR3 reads CASSLDPPLYNSPLHF. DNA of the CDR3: TGTGCCAGCAGCTTAGATCCCCCCCTCTATAATTCACCCCTCCACTTT.

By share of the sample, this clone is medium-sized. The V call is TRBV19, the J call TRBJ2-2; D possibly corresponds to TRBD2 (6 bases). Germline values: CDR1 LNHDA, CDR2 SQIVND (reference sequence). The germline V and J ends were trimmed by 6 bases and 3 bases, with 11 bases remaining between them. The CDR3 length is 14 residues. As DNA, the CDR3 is TGTGCCAGTAGCTCCTCTAGCGACACCGGGGAGCTGTTTTTT. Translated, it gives CASSSSSDTGELFF.

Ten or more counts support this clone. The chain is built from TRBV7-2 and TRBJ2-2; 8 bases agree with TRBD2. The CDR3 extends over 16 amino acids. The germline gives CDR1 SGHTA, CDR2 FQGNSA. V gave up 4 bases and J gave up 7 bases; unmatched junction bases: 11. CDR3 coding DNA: TGTGCCAGCAGCTCCCAAAGCGGGGGCCGGGGCGGGGAGCTGTTTTTT. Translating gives CASSSQSGGRGGELFF.

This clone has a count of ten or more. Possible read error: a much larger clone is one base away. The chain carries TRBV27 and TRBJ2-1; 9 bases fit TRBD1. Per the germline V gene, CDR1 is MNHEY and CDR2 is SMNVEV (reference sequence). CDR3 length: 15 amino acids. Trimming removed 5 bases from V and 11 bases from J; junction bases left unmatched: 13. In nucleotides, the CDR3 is TGTGCCAGCAGTCTAGGGACAGGGAAATCGCATCAGCAGTTCTTC. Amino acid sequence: CASSLGTGKSHQQFF.

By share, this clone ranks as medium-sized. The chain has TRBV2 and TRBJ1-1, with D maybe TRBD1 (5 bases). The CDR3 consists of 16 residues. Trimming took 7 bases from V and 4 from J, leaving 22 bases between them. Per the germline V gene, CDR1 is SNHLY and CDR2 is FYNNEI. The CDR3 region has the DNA TGTGCCAGCATCCAAGGGGCGGCAGGGCTGGGCACTGAAGCTTTCTTT. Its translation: CASIQGAAGLGTEAFF. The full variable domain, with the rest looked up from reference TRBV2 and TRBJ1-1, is EPEVTQTPSHQVTQMGQEVILRCVPISNHLYFYWYRQILGQKVEFLVSFYNNEISEKSEIFDDQFSVERPDGSNFTLKIRSTKLEDSAMYFCASIQGAAGLGTEAFFGQGTRLTVV.

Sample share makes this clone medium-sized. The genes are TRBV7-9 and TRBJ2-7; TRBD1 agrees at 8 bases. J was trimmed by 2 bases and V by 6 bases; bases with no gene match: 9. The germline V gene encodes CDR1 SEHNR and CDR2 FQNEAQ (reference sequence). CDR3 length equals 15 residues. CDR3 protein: CASSHDRGATYEQYF. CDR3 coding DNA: TGTGCCAGCAGTCACGACAGGGGCGCAACCTACGAGCAGTACTTC.

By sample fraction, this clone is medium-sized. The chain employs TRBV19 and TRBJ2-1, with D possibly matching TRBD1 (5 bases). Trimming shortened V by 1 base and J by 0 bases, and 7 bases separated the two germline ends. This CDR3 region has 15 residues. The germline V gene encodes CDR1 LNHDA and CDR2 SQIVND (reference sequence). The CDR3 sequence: CASSIGQSSYNEQFF. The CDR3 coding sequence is TGTGCCAGTAGTATAGGACAGAGCTCCTACAATGAGCAGTTCTTC.

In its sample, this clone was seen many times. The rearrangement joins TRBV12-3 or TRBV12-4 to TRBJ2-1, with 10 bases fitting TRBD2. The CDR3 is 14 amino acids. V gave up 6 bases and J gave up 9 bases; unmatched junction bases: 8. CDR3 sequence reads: CASRKRLAGSEQFF. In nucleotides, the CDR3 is TGTGCCAGCAGGAAGAGACTAGCGGGTAGTGAGCAGTTCTTC.

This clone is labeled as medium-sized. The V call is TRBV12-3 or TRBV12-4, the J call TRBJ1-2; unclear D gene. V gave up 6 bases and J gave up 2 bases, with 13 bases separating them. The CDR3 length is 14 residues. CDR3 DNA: TGTGCCAGCAGCCCCGATAGGGCCAACTATGGCTACACCTTC. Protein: CASSPDRANYGYTF.

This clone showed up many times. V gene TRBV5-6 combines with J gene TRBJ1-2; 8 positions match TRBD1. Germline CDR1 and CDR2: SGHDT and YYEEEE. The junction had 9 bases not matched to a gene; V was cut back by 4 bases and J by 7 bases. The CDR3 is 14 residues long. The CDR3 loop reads CASSPADRVSGYTF. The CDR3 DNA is TGTGCCAGCAGCCCGGCGGACAGGGTCTCTGGCTACACCTTC.

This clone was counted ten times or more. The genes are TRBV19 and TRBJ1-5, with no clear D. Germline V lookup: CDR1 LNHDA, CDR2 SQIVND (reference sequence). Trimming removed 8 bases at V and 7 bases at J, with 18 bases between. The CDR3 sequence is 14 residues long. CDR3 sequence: CASALSDTLQPQHF. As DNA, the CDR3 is TGTGCCAGTGCCCTTTCCGACACTCTGCAGCCCCAGCATTTT.